The 4 T cell receptor beta chains in this list originate from one sample, sequenced in a study of read filtering for tumor transcriptome and immune sequencing. The library was built from roughly 400 ng RNA with molecular barcoded adaptors for alpha/delta and beta/gamma chains. In TCRdb, the reads were re-called with MiXCR into one record per CDR3 protein. Among approximately 41,000 distinct CDR3 sequences listed, under 15% were seen once. The sample consisted of a population of CD138-negative cells sorted from bone marrow. Source of these receptors: a donor at least 40 years old with multiple myeloma.

Only a few counts were recorded for this clonotype. V and J are TRBV12-3 or TRBV12-4 and TRBJ2-3; a weak D match, TRBD1 (5 bases). This CDR3 has 13 amino acids. V shed 8 bases and J shed 2 bases, with 11 bases lying between them. The CDR3: CASGVGATDTQYF. For the CDR3, the DNA is TGTGCCAGCGGGGTAGGGGCCACAGATACGCAGTATTTT.

Ten or more counts support this clonotype. The chain has TRBV11-3 and TRBJ2-7, with 8 bases matching TRBD1. V was clipped by 0 bases and J by 6 bases; unmatched bases: 4. The CDR3 loop spans 14 amino acids. Germline-derived CDR1 and CDR2 are SGHNT and YENEEA. CDR3 loop: CASSLDDRGSEQYF. CDR3 in DNA: TGTGCCAGCAGCTTAGATGACAGGGGTAGCGAGCAGTACTTC.

This clonotype was seen repeatedly, ten times or more. The V gene is TRBV5-5, the J gene TRBJ2-3; 11 bases match TRBD2. The germline CDR1 and CDR2 sequences are SGHKS and YYEKEE (reference sequence). With V trimmed by 3 bases and J by 4 bases, 1 base remained unmatched. This CDR3 contains 14 residues. DNA for the CDR3: TGTGCCAGCAGCTCACTAGCGGGAGCAGATACGCAGTATTTT. It translates to CASSSLAGADTQYF.

The table lists this clonotype with many counts. A much bigger clone sits one base away, suggesting this may be a read error. This chain links TRBV29-1 with TRBJ2-1, with no clear D. Germline V gene sequence: CDR1 SQVTM, CDR2 ANQGSEA. The CDR3 length is 12 residues. This CDR3 reads CSVALFDNGQFF. In DNA form, the CDR3 reads TGCAGCGTAGCCCTCTTCGACAATGGGCAGTTCTTC.